Listed here are 3 T cell receptor beta chains from one sample, sequenced in a study of OX40 agonist ivuxolimab in advanced cancers. Some clones are missing from TCRdb's copy, which holds only in-frame ones; the method was immunoSEQ multiplex PCR. Of 12,000 to 15,000 clones listed, about 77% are singletons. The source material was CD4+ or CD8+ T cells sorted from blood, sampled in a trial of the OX40 agonist ivuxolimab. The receptors derive from an adult with an advanced solid tumor such as melanoma, head and neck, liver or kidney cancer.

J is TRBJ2-7 and V is TRBV18, with D maybe TRBD1 (6 bases). Germline CDR1 is KGHSH and CDR2 is LQKENI. V lost 2 bases and J lost 5, with 13 bases in between. The CDR3 loop spans 14 amino acids. The CDR3 protein is CASSPNSGVHEQYF. The CDR3 nucleotides are TGTGCCAGCTCACCAAACTCAGGGGTCCACGAGCAGTACTTC.

This chain links TRBV5-6 with TRBJ2-1; D might be TRBD2 (5 bases). This CDR3 contains 14 residues. V dropped 1 base and J dropped 9 bases, with 14 bases sitting between them. Germline CDR1 reads SGHDT; CDR2 reads YYEEEE. The CDR3 sequence is CASSLPLFEGEQFF. The CDR3 DNA follows: TGTGCCAGCAGCTTGCCGCTATTCGAGGGTGAGCAGTTCTTC. Full variable domain (missing parts from reference TRBV5-6 and TRBJ2-1): DAGVTQSPTHLIKTRGQQVTLRCSPKSGHDTVSWYQQALGQGPQFIFQYYEEEERQRGNFPDRFSGHQFPNYSSELNVNALLLGDSALYLCASSLPLFEGEQFFGPGTRLTVL.

This sequence joins TRBV2 and TRBJ2-1, with 7 bases fitting TRBD1. This CDR3 has 12 amino acids. Germline-derived CDR1 and CDR2 are SNHLY and FYNNEI. With V trimmed by 6 bases and J by 8 bases, 4 bases remained unmatched. CDR3 DNA sequence: TGTGCCAGCAGACAGGGGCAGGATGAGCAGTTCTTC. Its translation is CASRQGQDEQFF. Variable domain in full (rest from reference TRBV2 and TRBJ2-1): EPEVTQTPSHQVTQMGQEVILRCVPISNHLYFYWYRQILGQKVEFLVSFYNNEISEKSEIFDDQFSVERPDGSNFTLKIRSTKLEDSAMYFCASRQGQDEQFFGPGTRLTVL.